This T cell receptor beta chain derives from a study of CD8+ T cells in alopecia areata. Study background: The tofacitinib course ran for 6 to 18 months and was followed by 6 months off drug. Severity was scored as percentage of affected scalp area in treated patients. Study-wide results and limits: Only one nonresponder was present, which leaves the link between baseline CD8+ expansion and response uncertain. Many expanded lesional clones persisted during tofacitinib (in both scalp and blood).

Described treatment: oral pan-JAK inhibitor, 5-10 mg twice daily. The CDR3 consists of 16 residues. V was pared by 3 bases and J by 1 base, with 13 bases between. Germline assignment: CDR1 SEHNR and CDR2 FQNEAQ (reference sequence). This clone was detected a few times. Its cognate antigen is unknown. Following extraction, RNA underwent reverse transcription to cDNA, which served as the sequencing template. Some clones are missing from TCRdb's copy, which holds only in-frame ones; the method was immunoSEQ multiplex PCR. The sample has under 350,000 clones, 58% seen once. The input for sequencing was CD4+ T cells sorted from blood, taken at week 24, from a patient treated with tofacitinib. The clonotype comes from a human donor with alopecia areata. The chain links TRBV7-9 to TRBJ1-5; TRBD1 might be the D (5 bases). CDR3 sequence reads: CASSFNRGISNQPQHF. CDR3 nucleotides: TGTGCCAGCAGCTTTAACCGGGGCATCAGCAATCAGCCCCAGCATTTT.